This is a list of T cell receptor beta chains from one sample in a study of blood T cell repertoires in COVID-19. Sequencing used immunoSEQ multiplex PCR; TCRdb keeps in-frame clones, though not all of them. This sample has under 200,000 clones, with about four fifths found just once. Sample: PBMCs or T cells enriched from blood (not recorded which). These receptors all come from a woman aged 55-69 years who had recovered from COVID-19. Each CDR3 is given with its conserved first and last residue. The D gene is left open where the match is weak. A clone size is listed for some rows: how often the clone was seen (once, few, many), or a class if it is expanded.

CDR3 DNA: TGTGCCAGCAGCTTAGCCCAGGGACTGGAGACCCAGTACTTC
CDR3 protein: CASSLAQGLETQYF
D gene: NA
V gene: TRBV7-2
clone size: NA
J gene: TRBJ2-5

CDR3 DNA: TGTGCCAGCAGCTCGACTAGCGGGGGCTTTACCTACAATGAGCAGTTCTTC
CDR3 protein: CASSSTSGGFTYNEQFF
D gene: TRBD2
V gene: TRBV13
clone size: NA
J gene: TRBJ2-1

CDR3 DNA: TGTGCCAGCAGCAAAACTACGGGGTCCTACAATGAGCAGTTCTTC
CDR3 protein: CASSKTTGSYNEQFF
D gene: NA
V gene: TRBV11-2
clone size: NA
J gene: TRBJ2-1

CDR3 DNA: TGTGCCAGCAGCTTGACAGGGATAACTAACTATGGCTACACCTTC
CDR3 protein: CASSLTGITNYGYTF
D gene: TRBD1
V gene: TRBV11-2
clone size: NA
J gene: TRBJ1-2

CDR3 DNA: TGTGCCAGCAGTGAAATAGGGGACTCCAACATAGCTTTCTTT
CDR3 protein: CASSEIGDSNIAFF
D gene: NA
V gene: TRBV6-1
clone size: NA
J gene: TRBJ1-1

CDR3 DNA: TGTGCCAGCAGCTTAATGGGGCCACAGAACATTCAGTACTTC
CDR3 protein: CASSLMGPQNIQYF
D gene: NA
V gene: TRBV13
clone size: NA
J gene: TRBJ2-4

CDR3 DNA: TGTGCCAGCAGCCCTGACAGGGGGAATTCACCCCTCCACTTT
CDR3 protein: CASSPDRGNSPLHF
D gene: TRBD1
V gene: TRBV27
clone size: NA
J gene: TRBJ1-6

CDR3 DNA: TGCGCCAGCAGCCAAGACCCAAGCTCCACTGAAGCTTTCTTT
CDR3 protein: CASSQDPSSTEAFF
D gene: NA
V gene: TRBV4-1
clone size: NA
J gene: TRBJ1-1

CDR3 DNA: TGTGCCAGCAGTGAGGGCCTGAACACTGAAGCTTTCTTT
CDR3 protein: CASSEGLNTEAFF
D gene: NA
V gene: TRBV2
clone size: NA
J gene: TRBJ1-1

CDR3 DNA: TGTGCCAGCAGCTTAGCGCGGGGGAACTATGGCTACACCTTC
CDR3 protein: CASSLARGNYGYTF
D gene: NA
V gene: TRBV7-2
clone size: once
J gene: TRBJ1-2